The sequence of this T cell receptor beta chain was determined in a study of beta chain features in type 1 diabetes. Across the whole study: Sorted cell examination encompassed approximately 110 million cells across all samples. Study results and limitations: Highly expressing activated T cells could be over-counted with a cDNA template.

Per the germline V gene, CDR1 is ENHRY and CDR2 is SYGVKD. The CDR3 has 14 residues. The V gene lost 5 bases and the J gene lost 5 bases, with 14 bases spanning the gap. Regarding this clone: What it binds is unknown.

Sequenced material consisted of expressed TCRB transcripts (all of the isolated RNA was reverse transcribed). The method was immunoSEQ multiplex PCR; TCRdb's version includes in-frame clones alone and lacks a portion of them. The repertoire has about 360,000 clones, over 10% of them found once; the top ten carry more than 0.015%. This receptor was taken from a man younger than 35 in good health. The sequencing sample was made of naive CD4+ T cells from blood. The rearrangement uses TRBV10-3 and TRBJ2-3, with a weak D call TRBD1 (5 bases). The chain's CDR3 is CAISTGQRKDTQYF. CDR3 nucleotides: TGTGCCATCAGTACTGGACAACGGAAAGATACGCAGTATTTT.